Sequencing of this T cell receptor beta chain was carried out in a study of identical twins (dated by TCRdb to 2015 to 2016). Background on the whole study: To test whether fetal clonotypes persist, this study deep-sequenced TCR alpha and beta repertoires from monozygotic twins, from unrelated adults of various ages, and from cord blood. To rule out contamination, replicate twin experiments were performed at different times with different library preparation protocols. The full study reports these points: Excess twin sharing in beta out-of-frame sequences was weaker because fewer shared sequences lowered the signal-to-noise ratio. Invariant T cells such as MAIT and iNKT could partly confound zero-insertion analyses, though diverse VJ usage argued against this for most clonotypes. Because the same donors could not be followed over many years, the conclusions depended on cross-sectional statistical analysis. Abundant cord blood beta clonotypes carried fewer insertions; young adult naive repertoires showed a weaker similar trend, while memory repertoires showed none. Compared with coincidental sharing between unrelated individuals, out-of-frame TCR alpha sequences shared between twins showed an excess of sequences with low generation probability. In monozygotic twins, recombination models systematically underestimated out-of-frame TCR alpha sharing, but the models matched the sharing seen between unrelated individuals.

All donors were healthy Caucasians. Three pairs of female monozygotic twins, all aged roughly 18 to 29 years, were included in the twin cohort. Positive isolation kits from Invitrogen were used to isolate the CD4+ and CD8+ T cell populations. This clonotype was found many times. What this receptor recognizes is not known. No base quality values were provided; no much bigger clone lies one nucleotide off. Preparation of the library involved 5' RACE. Sequencing was performed on an Illumina HiSeq 2000. Template switching introduced a universal primer binding site; the final cDNA contained a unique molecular identifier, enabling accurate counting of TCR cDNA molecules. Specific primers in the conserved constant-segment region were used to synthesize first-strand cDNA for the TCR alpha and beta chains. To control for contamination, every cDNA library was double barcoded, receiving both a SMART-Mk sample barcode and Illumina barcodes. TruSeq adapter sequences along with Illumina sample barcodes were introduced in two successive PCR steps. Sequencing of the TCR alpha and beta cDNA libraries was done on the Illumina HiSeq platform using custom primers. In the authors' own workflow: MiGEC was used to process raw reads and extract unique molecular identifiers, and MiXCR was used to find CDR3 positions. For each individual, recombination models were inferred using an EM algorithm with the repgenHMM and IGoR tools. Shared clonotypes were analyzed with the tcR package in R, and sharing was normalized by the product of cloneset sizes. To study raw recombination free of thymic and clonal selection effects, out-of-frame nonproductive sequences were analyzed. The raw public reads went through TCRdb reprocessing: fastp at Q25, MiXCR clone calling, in-frame beta chains kept. Each entry merges the rows of one CDR3 protein and shows their most common DNA and genes. TCRdb assigned the V and J calls; the authors' analysis was not used. This sample comprises approximately 300,000 distinct CDR3 sequences, roughly 10% of them detected only once. 6% to 8.5% of the sample is taken by the ten largest.

Spanning cysteine to phenylalanine, the CDR3 consists of 15 amino acids. Just CDR3 DNA is preserved here, 45 bases in frame from base 1. CDR1 and CDR2 are read off the germline V gene as SGHRS and YFSETQ. Relative to germline, V is 0 bases shorter and J is 2 bases shorter, with 10 bases between their ends. These same data were also listed under a study on yellow fever vaccine responses in identical twins. From that second study: According to the authors, the vaccine-induced T cell response in identical twins seemed to be partly convergent and partly specific to each individual. The study precisely tracked vaccine-responding T cell clones in identical twins.

This TCR was sampled from a young woman in good health. The chain couples TRBV5-1 to TRBJ2-3; the D gene cannot be resolved reliably. Specimen: CD8+ T cells sorted from blood. The DNA reads TGCGCCAGCAGCTTGGATGGCGATCACACAGATACGCAGTATTTT. It encodes CASSLDGDHTDTQYF.